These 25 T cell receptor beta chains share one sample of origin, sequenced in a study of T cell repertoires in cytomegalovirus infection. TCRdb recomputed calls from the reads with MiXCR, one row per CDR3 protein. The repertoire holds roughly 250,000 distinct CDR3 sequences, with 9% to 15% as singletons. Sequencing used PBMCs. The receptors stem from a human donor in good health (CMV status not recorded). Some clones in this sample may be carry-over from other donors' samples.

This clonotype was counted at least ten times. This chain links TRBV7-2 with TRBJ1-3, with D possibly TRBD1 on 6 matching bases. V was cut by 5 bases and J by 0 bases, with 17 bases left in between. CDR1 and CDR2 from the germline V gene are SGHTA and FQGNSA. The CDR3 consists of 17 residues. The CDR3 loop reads CASSRRGAGSSGNTIYF. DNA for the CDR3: TGTGCCAGCAGCCGGAGGGGGGCCGGGAGCTCTGGAAACACCATATATTTT.

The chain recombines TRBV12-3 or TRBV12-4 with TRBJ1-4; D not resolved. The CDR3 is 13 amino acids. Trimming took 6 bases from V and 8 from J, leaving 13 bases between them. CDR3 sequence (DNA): TGTGCCAGCAGCCCGATCCCGGGGGAAAAACTGTTTTTT. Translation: CASSPIPGEKLFF.

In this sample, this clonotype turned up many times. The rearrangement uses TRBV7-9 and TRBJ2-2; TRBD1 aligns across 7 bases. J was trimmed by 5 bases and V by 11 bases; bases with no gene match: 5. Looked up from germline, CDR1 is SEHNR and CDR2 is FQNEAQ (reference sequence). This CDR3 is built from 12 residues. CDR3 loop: CAVDRETGELFF. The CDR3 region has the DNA TGTGCCGTCGACAGGGAAACCGGGGAGCTGTTTTTT.

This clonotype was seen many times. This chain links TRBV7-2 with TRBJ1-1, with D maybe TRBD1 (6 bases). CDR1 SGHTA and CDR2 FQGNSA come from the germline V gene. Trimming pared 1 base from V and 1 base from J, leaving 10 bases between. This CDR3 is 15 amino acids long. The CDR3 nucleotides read TGTGCCAGCAGCTTAGAAGGGGGGGGGAACACTGAAGCTTTCTTT. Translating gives CASSLEGGGNTEAFF.

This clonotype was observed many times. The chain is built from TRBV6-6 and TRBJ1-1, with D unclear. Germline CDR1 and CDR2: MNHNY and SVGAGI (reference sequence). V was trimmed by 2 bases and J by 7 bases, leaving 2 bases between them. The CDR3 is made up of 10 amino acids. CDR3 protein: CASSYLEAFF. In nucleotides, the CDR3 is TGTGCCAGCAGTTACCTTGAAGCTTTCTTT.

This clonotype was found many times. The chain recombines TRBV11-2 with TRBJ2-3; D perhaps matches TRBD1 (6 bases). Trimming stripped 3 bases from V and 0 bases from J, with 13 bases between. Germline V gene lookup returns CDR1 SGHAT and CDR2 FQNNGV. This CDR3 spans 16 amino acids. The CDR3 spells CASSFLTGPSTDTQYF. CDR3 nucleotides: TGTGCCAGCAGCTTTTTAACAGGGCCTAGCACAGATACGCAGTATTTT.

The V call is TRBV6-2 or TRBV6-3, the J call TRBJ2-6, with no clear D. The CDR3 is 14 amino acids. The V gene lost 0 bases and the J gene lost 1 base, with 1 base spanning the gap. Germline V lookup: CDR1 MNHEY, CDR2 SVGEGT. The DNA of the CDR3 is TGTGCCAGCAGTTACTCTTCTGGGGCCAACGTCCTGACTTTC. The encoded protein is CASSYSSGANVLTF.

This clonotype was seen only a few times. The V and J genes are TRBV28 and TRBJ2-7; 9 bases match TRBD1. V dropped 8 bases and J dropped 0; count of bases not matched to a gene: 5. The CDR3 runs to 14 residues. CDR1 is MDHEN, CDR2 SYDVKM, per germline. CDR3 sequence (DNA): TGTGCCAGCGTCCGGGACAGGGTCTCCTACGAGCAGTACTTC. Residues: CASVRDRVSYEQYF.

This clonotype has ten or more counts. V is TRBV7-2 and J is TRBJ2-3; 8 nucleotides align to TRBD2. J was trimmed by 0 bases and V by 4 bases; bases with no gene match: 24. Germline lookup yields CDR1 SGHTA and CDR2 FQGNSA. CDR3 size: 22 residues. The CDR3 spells CASSSPLRGGGFALLSTDTQYF. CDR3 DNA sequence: TGTGCCAGCAGCTCCCCGTTGCGGGGCGGGGGGTTTGCCCTCCTAAGCACAGATACGCAGTATTTT.

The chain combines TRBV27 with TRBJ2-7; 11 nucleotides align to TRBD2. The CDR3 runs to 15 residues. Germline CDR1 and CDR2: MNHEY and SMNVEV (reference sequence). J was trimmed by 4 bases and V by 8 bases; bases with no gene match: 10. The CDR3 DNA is TGTGCCAGCCGACCCCAAACTAGCGGGAGTTACGAGCAGTACTTC. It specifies CASRPQTSGSYEQYF.

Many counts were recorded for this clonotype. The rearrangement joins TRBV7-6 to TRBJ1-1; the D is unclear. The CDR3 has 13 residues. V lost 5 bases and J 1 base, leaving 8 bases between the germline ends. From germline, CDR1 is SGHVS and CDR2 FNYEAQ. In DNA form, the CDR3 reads TGTGCCAGCAGCCCCTCGGGGAACACTGAAGCTTTCTTT. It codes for CASSPSGNTEAFF.

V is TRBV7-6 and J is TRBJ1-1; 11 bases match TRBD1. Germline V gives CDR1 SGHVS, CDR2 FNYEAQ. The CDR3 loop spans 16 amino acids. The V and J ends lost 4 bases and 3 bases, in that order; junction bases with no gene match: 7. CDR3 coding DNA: TGTGCCAGCAGCTCCGTGTGGGGACAGGGGGACACTGAAGCTTTCTTT. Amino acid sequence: CASSSVWGQGDTEAFF.

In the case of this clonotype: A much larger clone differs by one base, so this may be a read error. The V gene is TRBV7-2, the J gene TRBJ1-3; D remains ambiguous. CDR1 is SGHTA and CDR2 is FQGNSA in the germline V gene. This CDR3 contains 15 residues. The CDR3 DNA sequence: TGTGCCAGCAGCTTAGGGGCCCTCTCTGGATACACCATATATTTT. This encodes CASSLGALSGYTIYF. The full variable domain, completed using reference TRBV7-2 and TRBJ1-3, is GAGVSQSPSNKVTEKGKDVELRCDPISGHTALYWYRQSLGQGLEFLIYFQGNSAPDKSGLPSDRFSAERTGGSVSTLTIQRTQQEDSAVYLCASSLGALSGYTIYFGEGSWLTVV.

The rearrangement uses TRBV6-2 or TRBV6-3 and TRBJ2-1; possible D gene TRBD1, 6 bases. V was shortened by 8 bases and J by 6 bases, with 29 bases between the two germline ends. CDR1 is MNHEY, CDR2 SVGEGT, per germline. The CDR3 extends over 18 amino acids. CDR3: CASFSYRVQEQKANEQFF. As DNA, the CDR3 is TGTGCCAGCTTCAGTTACAGGGTTCAGGAGCAAAAAGCCAATGAGCAGTTCTTC.

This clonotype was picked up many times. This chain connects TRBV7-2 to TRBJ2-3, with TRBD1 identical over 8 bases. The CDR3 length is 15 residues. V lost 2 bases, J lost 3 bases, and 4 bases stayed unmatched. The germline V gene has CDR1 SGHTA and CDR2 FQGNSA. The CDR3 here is CASSLRGQATDTQYF. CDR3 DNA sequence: TGTGCCAGCAGCTTAAGGGGACAGGCGACAGATACGCAGTATTTT. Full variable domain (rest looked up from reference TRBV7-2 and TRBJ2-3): GAGVSQSPSNKVTEKGKDVELRCDPISGHTALYWYRQSLGQGLEFLIYFQGNSAPDKSGLPSDRFSAERTGGSVSTLTIQRTQQEDSAVYLCASSLRGQATDTQYFGPGTRLTVL.

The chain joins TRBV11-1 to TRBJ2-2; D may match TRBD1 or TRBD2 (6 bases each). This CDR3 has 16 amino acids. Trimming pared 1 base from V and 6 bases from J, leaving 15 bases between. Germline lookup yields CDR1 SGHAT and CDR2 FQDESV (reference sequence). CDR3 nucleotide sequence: TGTGCCAGCAGCTTAGAATTCGGGGGCGCCGCCGGGGAGCTGTTTTTT. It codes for CASSLEFGGAAGELFF. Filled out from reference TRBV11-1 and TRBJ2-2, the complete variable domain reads EAEVAQSPRYKITEKSQAVAFWCDPISGHATLYWYRQILGQGPELLVQFQDESVVDDSQLPKDRFSAERLKGVDSTLKIQPAELGDSAMYLCASSLEFGGAAGELFFGEGSRLTVL.

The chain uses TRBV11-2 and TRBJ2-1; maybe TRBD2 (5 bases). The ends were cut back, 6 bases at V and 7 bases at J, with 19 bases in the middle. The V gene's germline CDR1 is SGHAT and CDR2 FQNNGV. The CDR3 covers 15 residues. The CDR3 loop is CASRDWAGSPNEQFF. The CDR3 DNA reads TGTGCCAGCAGAGATTGGGCGGGTTCCCCTAATGAGCAGTTCTTC.

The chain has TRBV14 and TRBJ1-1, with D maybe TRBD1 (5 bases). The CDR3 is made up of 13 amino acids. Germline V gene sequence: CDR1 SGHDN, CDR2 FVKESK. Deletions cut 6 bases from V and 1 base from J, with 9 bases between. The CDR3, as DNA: TGTGCCAGCAGTTGGGGGAAGAACACTGAAGCTTTCTTT. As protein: CASSWGKNTEAFF.

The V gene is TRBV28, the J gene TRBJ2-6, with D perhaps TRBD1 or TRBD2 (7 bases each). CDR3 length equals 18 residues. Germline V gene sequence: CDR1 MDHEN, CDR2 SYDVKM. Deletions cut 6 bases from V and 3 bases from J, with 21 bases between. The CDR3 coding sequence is TGTGCCAGCAGAACCTCAGGGGGGGACAATAGTGGGGCCAACGTCCTGACTTTC. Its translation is CASRTSGGDNSGANVLTF.

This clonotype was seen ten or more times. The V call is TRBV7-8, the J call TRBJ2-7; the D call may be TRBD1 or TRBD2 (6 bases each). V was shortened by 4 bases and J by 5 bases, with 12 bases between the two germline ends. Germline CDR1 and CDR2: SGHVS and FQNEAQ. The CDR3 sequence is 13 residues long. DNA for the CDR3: TGTGCCAGCAGCTCCTGGGGGGCTGACGAGCAGTACTTC. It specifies CASSSWGADEQYF.

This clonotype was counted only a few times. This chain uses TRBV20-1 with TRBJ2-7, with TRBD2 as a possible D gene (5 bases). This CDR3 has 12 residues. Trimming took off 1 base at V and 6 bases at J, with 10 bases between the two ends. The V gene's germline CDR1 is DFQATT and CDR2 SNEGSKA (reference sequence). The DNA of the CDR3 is TGCAGTGCTAGAGTGGGAGAGGGCGAGCAGTACTTC. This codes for CSARVGEGEQYF.

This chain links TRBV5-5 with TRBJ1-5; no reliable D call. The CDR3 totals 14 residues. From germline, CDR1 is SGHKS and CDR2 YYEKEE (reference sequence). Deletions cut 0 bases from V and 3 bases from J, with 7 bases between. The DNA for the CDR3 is TGTGCCAGCAGCTTGGTGGGATTCAATCAGCCCCAGCATTTT. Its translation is CASSLVGFNQPQHF. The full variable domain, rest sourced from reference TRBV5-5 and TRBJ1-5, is DAGVTQSPTHLIKTRGQQVTLRCSPISGHKSVSWYQQVLGQGPQFIFQYYEKEERGRGNFPDRFSARQFPNYSSELNVNALLLGDSALYLCASSLVGFNQPQHFGDGTRLSIL.

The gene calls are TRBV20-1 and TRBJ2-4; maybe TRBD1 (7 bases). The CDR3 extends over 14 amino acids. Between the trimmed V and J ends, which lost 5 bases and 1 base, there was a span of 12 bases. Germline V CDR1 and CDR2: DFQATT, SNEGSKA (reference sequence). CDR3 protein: CSAPRGDAKNIQYF. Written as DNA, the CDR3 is TGCAGTGCTCCCAGGGGGGATGCCAAAAACATTCAGTACTTC.

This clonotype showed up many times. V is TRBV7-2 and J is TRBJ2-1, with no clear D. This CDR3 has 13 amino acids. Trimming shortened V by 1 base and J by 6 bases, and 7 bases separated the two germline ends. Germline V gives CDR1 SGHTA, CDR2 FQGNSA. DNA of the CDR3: TGTGCCAGCAGCTTAGGGCCCGTCAATGAGCAGTTCTTC. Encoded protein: CASSLGPVNEQFF.

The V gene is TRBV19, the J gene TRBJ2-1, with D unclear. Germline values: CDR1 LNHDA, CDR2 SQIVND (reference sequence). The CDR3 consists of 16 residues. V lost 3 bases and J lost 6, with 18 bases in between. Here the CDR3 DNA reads TGTGCCAGTAGTATCTCCGCTGGTCGACTGGGCAATGAGCAGTTCTTC. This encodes CASSISAGRLGNEQFF.